The clone carrying this TCR beta chain was seen a few times. Its antigen remains unknown. The data originate from a study of cytomegalovirus exposure and HLA in healthy donors. Whole-study context: Out of about 190 million T cells, an earlier analysis found around 120 million unique TCR beta sequences in total. Overall study findings and caveats: Analysis was carried out at a later point, and it linked a missense DCLRE1C variant to TCR beta V- and J-gene trimming. When analyzed later, the rates of TCR association showed variation by HLA locus, with DRB1 the most and HLA-C the fewest.

Use of 60 Vbeta and 13 Jbeta primers characterized the PCR. Measured with immunoSEQ multiplex PCR; TCRdb has only the in-frame clones, and not every one. The sample gives roughly 170,000 clones, approximately 84% of which show up once; around 5% is in the top ten. The CDR3 spans 17 residues. Trimming removed 8 bases from V and 2 bases from J; junction bases left unmatched: 10. Germline-derived CDR1 and CDR2 are SNHLY and FYNNEI. The chain links TRBV2 to TRBJ2-5; 14 positions agree with TRBD2. Material for sequencing was PBMCs. This receptor was taken from a girl aged 10-17 years in good health and CMV-seropositive. The DNA for the CDR3 is TGTGCCAGCGGATGGACTAGCGGGGGGCCTCTACAAGAGACCCAGTACTTC. Amino acid sequence: CASGWTSGGPLQETQYF.